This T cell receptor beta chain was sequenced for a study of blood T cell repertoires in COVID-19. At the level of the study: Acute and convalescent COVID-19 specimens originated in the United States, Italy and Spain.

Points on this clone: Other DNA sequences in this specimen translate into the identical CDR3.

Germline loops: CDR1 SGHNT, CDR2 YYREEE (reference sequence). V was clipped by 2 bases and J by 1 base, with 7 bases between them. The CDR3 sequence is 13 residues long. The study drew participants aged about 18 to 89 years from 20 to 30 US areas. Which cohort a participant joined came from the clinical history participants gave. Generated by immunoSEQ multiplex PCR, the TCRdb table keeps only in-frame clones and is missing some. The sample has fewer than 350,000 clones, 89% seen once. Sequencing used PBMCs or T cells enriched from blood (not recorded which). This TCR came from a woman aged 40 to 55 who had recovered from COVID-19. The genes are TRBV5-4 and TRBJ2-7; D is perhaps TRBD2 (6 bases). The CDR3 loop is CASSFSGSYEQYF. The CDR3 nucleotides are TGTGCCAGCAGCTTCAGCGGGTCCTACGAGCAGTACTTC.